The clone carrying this TCR beta chain was observed a handful of times. The data were obtained in a study of T-cell memory formation after mild COVID-19. MiXCR, applied by TCRdb to the 5' RACE reads, yields one record per CDR3 protein. The data hold some 450,000 distinct CDR3 sequences, with around 20% observed a single time. The germline V gene encodes CDR1 SGHTA and CDR2 FQGNSA. The CDR3 runs to 12 residues. V lost 5 bases and J 8 bases, leaving 10 bases between the germline ends. The chain combines TRBV7-2 with TRBJ1-3, with D perhaps matching TRBD1 (5 bases). The clonotype originates from an adult woman who had mild COVID-19 (a few samples of this study predate the infection). Cell type and time point are not known. Sequencing was performed on PBMCs or a T cell subset sorted from them (not recorded which). The CDR3 nucleotides are TGTGCCAGCAGCGCAGCCAGGGACACCATATATTTT. Its protein is CASSAARDTIYF.